This is a list of T cell receptor beta chains from one sample in a study of T cells after somatic rescue of genetic block. The repertoire was sequenced with immunoSEQ multiplex PCR; TCRdb's copy has only in-frame clones and lacks some. This table has more than 65,000 clones, roughly 88% appearing once. Sequences were obtained from peripheral blood mononuclear cells (PBMCs). The receptors derive from a man aged 30 to 39. The CDR3 runs from the conserved cysteine through the conserved F or W. D genes are given only for firm matches. Some rows have no size entry. The others give once, few or many, or a class for an expanded clone.

V gene	D gene	clone size	J gene	CDR3 DNA	CDR3 protein
TRBV4-3	.	.	TRBJ1-6	TGCGCCAGCAGCCAAGAACGGGACACCCAAAGACCCCTCCACTTT	CASSQERDTQRPLHF
TRBV15	TRBD1	once	TRBJ2-5	TGTGCCACCAGCAGAGATGGGGACAGGGAAGAGACCCAGTACTTC	CATSRDGDREETQYF
TRBV5-4	.	once	TRBJ2-1	TGTGCCAGCAGCTCCCCACACAGGGCAGACAATGAGCAGTTCTTC	CASSSPHRADNEQFF
TRBV2	.	.	TRBJ2-2	TGTGCCAGCAGTGAAGAGGGCAGGGGGGCGACCGGGGAGCTGTTTTTT	CASSEEGRGATGELFF
TRBV11-2	.	.	TRBJ2-5	TGTGCCAGCAGCTTGGGTTTAGTTCTCCAAGAGACCCAGTACTTC	CASSLGLVLQETQYF
TRBV6-5	.	.	TRBJ1-1	TGTGCCAGCAGTTACTCGAACAGATTGAACACTGAAGCTTTCTTT	CASSYSNRLNTEAFF
TRBV7-9	TRBD1	.	TRBJ1-1	TGTGCCAGCAGCGTGACAGGGGAGGCCACTGAAGCTTTCTTT	CASSVTGEATEAFF
TRBV6-6	.	.	TRBJ2-1	TGTGCCAGCAGTGCGGGGAGGAATGAGCAGTTCTTC	CASSAGRNEQFF
TRBV18	.	.	TRBJ1-4	TGTGCCAGCTCTGACGGATTTCGACTGTTTTTT	CASSDGFRLFF
TRBV20-1	.	.	TRBJ2-3	TGCAGCCTACAGAGGTCGCAGTATTTT	CSLQRSQYF
TRBV19	TRBD1	once	TRBJ1-5	TGTGCCAGTAGTGGACAGGGGGCTTTTAGTCAGCCCCAGCATTTT	CASSGQGAFSQPQHF
TRBV11-2	.	.	TRBJ2-5	TGTGCCAGCAGCTTAGTTGTAAGACGCCAAGAGACCCAGTACTTC	CASSLVVRRQETQYF
TRBV6-1	TRBD1	.	TRBJ1-1	TGTGCCAGCAGTGAATTAACAGGGGGAAACACTGAAGCTTTCTTT	CASSELTGGNTEAFF
TRBV2	TRBD2	.	TRBJ2-1	TGTGCCAGCAGTGATTACGGCGGGGGGGCGCCCAATGAGCAGTTCTTC	CASSDYGGGAPNEQFF
TRBV6-5	.	.	TRBJ2-1	TGTGCCAGCAGTAACTCCGGGCGATCGCCCTACAATGAGCAGTTCTTC	CASSNSGRSPYNEQFF
TRBV11-2	.	.	TRBJ1-2	TGTGCCAGCAGCTTAGCGACCATTAACTATGGCTACACCTTC	CASSLATINYGYTF
TRBV6-5	.	.	TRBJ2-3	TGTGCCAGCAGTTACTCGGCCGCCCGCACAGATACGCAGTATTTT	CASSYSAARTDTQYF
TRBV28	TRBD1	.	TRBJ2-6	TGTGCCAGCAGTTTATCTCTCCAGGGGGCGTTCTCTGGGGCCAACGTCCTGACTTTC	CASSLSLQGAFSGANVLTF
TRBV5-5	.	few	TRBJ2-2	TGTGCCAGCAGCTTTAATAACGGGGAGCTGTTTTTT	CASSFNNGELFF
TRBV14	TRBD1	.	TRBJ1-6	TGTGCCAGCAGCCGGAACAGGGGAGGGAATTCACCCCTCCACTTT	CASSRNRGGNSPLHF
TRBV29-1	.	.	TRBJ2-1	TGCAGCGTGCCCAGCTACAATGAGCAGTTCTTC	CSVPSYNEQFF
TRBV5-1	TRBD1	.	TRBJ1-3	TGCGCCAGCAGCTTGATGAACAGGTTCGGGTCAGGGGGCCAGGACACCATATATTTT	CASSLMNRFGSGGQDTIYF
TRBV7-9	TRBD2	.	TRBJ2-5	TGTGCCAGCAGTGGACTAGCGGGGCAAGAGACCCAGTACTTC	CASSGLAGQETQYF
TRBV12-5	TRBD2	few	TRBJ2-7	TGTGCTAGTGGTCGGACTAGCGGGGGCTACGAGCAGTACTTC	CASGRTSGGYEQYF
TRBV7-9	TRBD1	once	TRBJ1-6	TGTGCCAGCACCGCGATGGGGGCAGGGGGGAATTCACCCCTCCACTTT	CASTAMGAGGNSPLHF
TRBV6-6	TRBD2	.	TRBJ2-1	TGTGCCAGCATCGAGCGGGGGGGCGGGGCCTACAATGAGCAGTTCTTC	CASIERGGGAYNEQFF
TRBV21-1	.	.	TRBJ1-5	TGTGCCAGAGACGAATTTCGTCAGCCCCAGCATTTT	CARDEFRQPQHF
TRBV4-2	.	.	TRBJ1-6	TGTGCCAGCAGCCAAGAATTGCTCGGAAGGAGCTCCTATAATTCACCCCTCCACTTT	CASSQELLGRSSYNSPLHF
TRBV7-9	.	.	TRBJ1-1	TGTGCCAGCAGCAGGCACACTGAAGCTTTCTTT	CASSRHTEAFF
TRBV7-2	.	.	TRBJ1-2	TGTGCCAGCAGCTTAGCGCGGGCGGCAGGGACGGGCGGCTACACCTTC	CASSLARAAGTGGYTF
TRBV4-1	TRBD2	.	TRBJ2-3	TGCGCCAGCAGCCAAGTGCTAGCGGGGGTCACAGATACGCAGTATTTT	CASSQVLAGVTDTQYF
TRBV5-1	.	.	TRBJ2-7	TGCGCCAGCAGCCCGACGACAGGCTCCTCCGAGCAGTACTTC	CASSPTTGSSEQYF
TRBV7-9	TRBD1	.	TRBJ1-6	TGTGCCAGCAGCCAATGGGACAGGGCTAATTCACCCCTCCACTTT	CASSQWDRANSPLHF
TRBV9	.	.	TRBJ2-5	TGTGCCAGCAGCGACCGACAAGAGACCCAGTACTTC	CASSDRQETQYF
TRBV18	.	.	TRBJ2-5	TGTGCCAGCTCAACCACTGAAGAGACCCAGTACTTC	CASSTTEETQYF
TRBV12-5	TRBD1	.	TRBJ1-4	TGTGCTAGTGCCCTCCAGGGGGGTAATGAAAAACTGTTTTTT	CASALQGGNEKLFF
TRBV5-4	.	.	TRBJ1-1	TGTGCCAGCAGCTTTGCAGGGGAGAACACTGAAGCTTTCTTT	CASSFAGENTEAFF
TRBV14	.	.	TRBJ1-2	TGTGCCAGCAGCCAAGCCGGGAAGTATGGCTACACCTTC	CASSQAGKYGYTF
TRBV19	.	once	TRBJ1-5	TGTGCCAGTAGTATAGATGGCGTTAGCAATCAGCCCCAGCATTTT	CASSIDGVSNQPQHF
TRBV18	.	.	TRBJ2-3	TGTGCCAGCTCACCATCAAGTAGCACAGATACGCAGTATTTT	CASSPSSSTDTQYF
TRBV19	.	.	TRBJ1-5	TGTGCCAGTAGTATGGTAAGGGCGGGCAATCAGCCCCAGCATTTT	CASSMVRAGNQPQHF
TRBV6-5	TRBD2	.	TRBJ2-1	TGTGCCAGCGGGCGGGGGGCGGACAATGAGCAGTTCTTC	CASGRGADNEQFF
TRBV10-2	.	.	TRBJ2-2	TGCGCCAGCAGTGACCCCGCTAACACCGGGGAGCTGTTTTTT	CASSDPANTGELFF
TRBV4-1	.	.	TRBJ1-2	TGCGCCAGCAGCCAAGTCTCTACCACCCTCGGCTACACCTTC	CASSQVSTTLGYTF
TRBV4-1	.	.	TRBJ2-7	TGCGCCAGCAGCCAAGGGTGGGGCAGGAGCTACGAGCAGTACTTC	CASSQGWGRSYEQYF
TRBV4-1	TRBD1	.	TRBJ1-4	TGCGCCAGCAGCCAAGTAGCAGAGACAGGGCCCACAACTAATGAAAAACTGTTTTTT	CASSQVAETGPTTNEKLFF
TRBV25-1	.	.	TRBJ2-1	TGTGCCAGCAGTGAATCTAGGTGGGACTACAATGAGCAGTTCTTC	CASSESRWDYNEQFF
TRBV27	.	.	TRBJ1-5	TGTGCCAGCAGTTTATCCTTCGATTTTAATCAGCCCCAGCATTTT	CASSLSFDFNQPQHF
TRBV14	.	.	TRBJ1-5	TGTGCCAGCAGCCAAGATCAGGCTTCGCCCCAGCATTTT	CASSQDQASPQHF
TRBV19	.	.	TRBJ2-2	TGTGCCAGTAGTATCAAAACGAACACCGGGGAGCTGTTTTTT	CASSIKTNTGELFF
TRBV7-8	.	once	TRBJ2-3	TGTGCCAGCACCCCCCGGCCGAGGGCGTACACAGATACGCAGTATTTT	CASTPRPRAYTDTQYF
TRBV7-2	.	.	TRBJ2-5	TGTGCCAGCAGCTTAGCGGGGGCGGGGGAGACCCAGTACTTC	CASSLAGAGETQYF
TRBV14	.	.	TRBJ2-7	TGTGCCAGCAGCCAATCCCGTCGCGAGCAGTACTTC	CASSQSRREQYF
TRBV18	TRBD2	few	TRBJ2-7	TGTGCCAGCTCACCAAGGGCGGGGGAACGGACCTACGAGCAGTACTTC	CASSPRAGERTYEQYF
TRBV18	.	.	TRBJ1-1	TGTGCCAGCTCACCTACGGGGGGGGTCGGCACTGAAGCTTTCTTT	CASSPTGGVGTEAFF
TRBV2	.	.	TRBJ2-3	TGTGCCGGAGGGGGTGGGGAGACAGATACGCAGTATTTT	CAGGGGETDTQYF
TRBV7-9	.	.	TRBJ2-2	TGTGCCAGCAGCCCCCCCGTGGTTGGAGTGAACACCGGGGAGCTGTTTTTT	CASSPPVVGVNTGELFF
TRBV4-2	TRBD1	once	TRBJ1-3	TGTGCCAGCAGCCAAGATTATGCGGACAGGCGTGGAAACACCATATATTTT	CASSQDYADRRGNTIYF
TRBV5-1	.	.	TRBJ2-1	TGCGCCAGCAGCTTGGGACAGGGAGGCTACAATGAGCAGTTCTTC	CASSLGQGGYNEQFF